Reported below is one T cell receptor (beta chain). TCRdb keeps only in-frame clones here, not all; method: immunoSEQ multiplex PCR. The sample holds over 60,000 clones, about 92% seen once. This sample is part of a study of technical replicates of blood from several donors. V lost 6 bases and J 2 bases, leaving 10 bases between the germline ends. The CDR3 sequence is 14 residues long. The germline V gene has CDR1 SNHLY and CDR2 FYNNEI. This sequence was found in a human donor in good health. The genes are TRBV2 and TRBJ2-2, with a tentative D call TRBD1 (5 bases). Specimen: T cells isolated from PBMCs. CDR3 in DNA: TGTGCCAGCAGGACAGTGTTCAACACCGGGGAGCTGTTTTTT. As protein: CASRTVFNTGELFF.